The 2 T cell receptor beta chains given below trace back to one sample, sequenced in a study of STAT5B mutations in CD4+ large granular lymphocyte leukemia. Method: immunoSEQ multiplex PCR; TCRdb's copy keeps in-frame clones and lacks some. Among 35,000 or so clones listed, 69% were seen once. The sample comprised CD4+ T cells from blood buffy coats. The receptors originated from a human donor in good health.

This rearrangement joins TRBV6-5 to TRBJ2-7; 8 bases agree with TRBD2. With V trimmed by 6 bases and J by 3 bases, 4 bases remained unmatched. Per the germline V gene, CDR1 is MNHEY and CDR2 is SVGAGI. This CDR3 is 13 amino acids long. In DNA, the CDR3 is TGTGCCAGCAGACGGGGGGGGAACTACGAGCAGTACTTC. Its translation is CASRRGGNYEQYF.

A few counts support this clone. CDR3 protein: CASSVTGKPPGPQHF. The CDR3 DNA reads TGTGCCAGCAGTGTGACAGGGAAGCCACCCGGACCCCAGCATTTT. The chain joins TRBV2 to TRBJ1-5; 7 nucleotides agree with TRBD1. The CDR3 runs 15 residues. Germline CDR1 reads SNHLY; CDR2 reads FYNNEI. The V segment lost 4 bases and the J segment 10 bases; nucleotides outside the gene matches: 13.